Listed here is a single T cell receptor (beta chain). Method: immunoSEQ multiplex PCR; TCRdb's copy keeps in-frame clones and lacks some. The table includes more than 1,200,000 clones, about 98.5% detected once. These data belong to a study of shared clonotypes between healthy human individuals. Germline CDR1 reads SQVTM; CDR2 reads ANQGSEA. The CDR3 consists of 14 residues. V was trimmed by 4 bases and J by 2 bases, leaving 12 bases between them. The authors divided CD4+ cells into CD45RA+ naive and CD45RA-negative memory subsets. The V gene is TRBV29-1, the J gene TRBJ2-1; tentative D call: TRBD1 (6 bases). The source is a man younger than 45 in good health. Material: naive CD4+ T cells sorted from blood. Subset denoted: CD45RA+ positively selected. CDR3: CSVALQGPYNEQFF. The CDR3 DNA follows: TGCAGCGTTGCGTTACAGGGACCCTACAATGAGCAGTTCTTC.